These 16 T cell receptor beta chains originate from one sample sequenced in a study of spatial heterogeneity in lung cancer. Time point denoted: sample taken at primary tumor resection. TCRdb ran MiXCR on the 5' RACE reads and lists one entry per CDR3 protein. This table holds around 9,800 distinct CDR3 sequences, 6.3% found once. Specimen: PBMCs, collected at surgery. All receptors derive from a male donor with early-stage non-small cell lung cancer.

This clonotype was seen many times. The chain uses TRBV7-2 and TRBJ2-7; 10 nucleotides align to TRBD2. The V and J ends lost 5 bases and 3 bases, in that order; junction bases with no gene match: 7. Germline assignment: CDR1 SGHTA and CDR2 FQGNSA. CDR3 length equals 15 residues. DNA of the CDR3: TGTGCCAGCAGCCCGACAGGACTAGCGGACTACGAGCAGTACTTC. Translation gives CASSPTGLADYEQYF.

This clonotype has a count of ten or more. The chain employs TRBV5-1 and TRBJ2-1; D possibly matches TRBD1 or TRBD2 (5 bases each). This CDR3 comprises 16 residues. Germline V lookup: CDR1 SGHRS, CDR2 YFSETQ. V gave up 4 bases and J gave up 3 bases, with 17 bases separating them. CDR3 bases: TGCGCCAGCAGCGCTGTCCGGGACGGGTTCTACAATGAGCAGTTCTTC. Translating gives CASSAVRDGFYNEQFF.

The sample holds a few counts of this clonotype. J is TRBJ1-2 and V is TRBV20-1; 7 nucleotides agree with TRBD1. CDR1 is DFQATT, CDR2 SNEGSKA, per germline (reference sequence). This CDR3 has 15 residues. With 5 bases clipped from V and 8 bases from J, the junction kept 17 bases outside the gene matches. The CDR3 is CSAPKRRSGGYGYTF. The CDR3 nucleotides read TGCAGTGCTCCCAAGAGGAGATCAGGGGGGTACGGCTACACCTTC.

This clonotype was observed a handful of times. V is TRBV4-2 and J is TRBJ2-7; 8 nucleotides align to TRBD2. After removal of 3 bases from V and 5 bases from J, the junction contained 18 bases not matched to a gene. The CDR3 has 18 amino acids. In germline, CDR1 is LGHNA, CDR2 YNFKEQ. The CDR3 nucleotides are TGTGCCAGCAGCCACCTCCTCGCGGGACTAGAAGAGGGGGACGAGCAGTACTTC. It encodes CASSHLLAGLEEGDEQYF.

The chain employs TRBV5-1 and TRBJ2-1; TRBD1 matches 9 bases. The length of the CDR3 is 17 residues. V shed 2 bases and J 1 base; nucleotides not matched to a gene: 7. CDR1 and CDR2 from the germline V gene are SGHRS and YFSETQ. CDR3 amino acids: CASSFWDRADSYNEQFF. In nucleotides, the CDR3 is TGCGCCAGCAGCTTCTGGGACAGGGCGGATTCCTACAATGAGCAGTTCTTC.

This clonotype was detected ten times or more. V gene TRBV6-6 combines with J gene TRBJ1-3, with D tentatively TRBD1 (6 bases). The V end lost 5 bases, the J end lost 0 bases, and 17 bases lay between the germline ends. The length of the CDR3 is 17 residues. CDR1 and CDR2 (germline): MNHNY, SVGAGI (reference sequence). In DNA form, the CDR3 reads TGTGCCAGCAGTCGGCTGGGGGGGGCAACCTCTGGAAACACCATATATTTT. Residues: CASSRLGGATSGNTIYF.

There are a few counts of this clonotype. This chain links TRBV12-3 or TRBV12-4 with TRBJ2-1; TRBD2 agrees at 15 bases. This CDR3 comprises 16 residues. The junction had 5 bases not matched to a gene; V was cut back by 3 bases and J by 8 bases. CDR3: CASSLGLAGGIDEQFF. DNA of the CDR3: TGTGCCAGCAGTTTGGGACTAGCGGGAGGCATCGATGAGCAGTTCTTC.

The rearrangement links TRBV10-1 to TRBJ2-1, with D maybe TRBD2 (5 bases). CDR3 size: 13 residues. Germline lookup yields CDR1 WNHNN and CDR2 SYGVQD (reference sequence). The V end was cut by 6 bases, the J end by 6 bases, with 12 bases between. The CDR3, as DNA: TGCGCCAGCAGCCCCTTAGCGACCAATGAGCAGTTCTTC. Translating gives CASSPLATNEQFF.

This clonotype occurred many times. This chain links TRBV15 with TRBJ2-3; TRBD2 matches at 8 bases. The CDR3 consists of 17 residues. J gave up 2 bases and V 1 base, and 8 bases lay outside the gene matches. Germline V CDR1 and CDR2: LNHNV, YYDKDF (reference sequence). CDR3 residues: CATSRGITGGPTDTQYF. DNA for the CDR3: TGTGCCACCAGCAGAGGAATAACGGGGGGGCCCACAGATACGCAGTATTTT.

This clonotype is labeled as medium-sized. The CDR3 protein is CASNKGGGENEQFF. CDR3 nucleotide sequence: TGTGCCAGCAACAAGGGAGGAGGCGAAAATGAGCAGTTCTTC. The chain links TRBV6-6 to TRBJ2-1; weak D call: TRBD2 (6 bases). Trimming stripped 7 bases from V and 7 bases from J, with 17 bases between. Germline V lookup: CDR1 MNHNY, CDR2 SVGAGI (reference sequence). The CDR3 covers 14 residues.

In its sample, this clonotype ranks as medium-sized. The chain combines TRBV29-1 with TRBJ1-2; 7 bases agree with TRBD1. The CDR3 has 13 residues. The V and J ends lost 6 bases and 8 bases, in that order; junction bases with no gene match: 12. Germline CDR1 reads SQVTM; CDR2 reads ANQGSEA. CDR3 nucleotide sequence: TGCAGCGTCTCGACAGGGTCCTCCATGGGCTACACCTTC. This encodes CSVSTGSSMGYTF.

This clonotype was counted many times. The chain is built from TRBV7-9 and TRBJ2-1; 8 nucleotides align to TRBD2. Losses at the gene ends were 1 base for V and 9 bases for J; bases not matched to a gene: 2. The length of the CDR3 is 13 residues. Germline loops: CDR1 SEHNR, CDR2 FQNEAQ (reference sequence). In nucleotides, the CDR3 is TGTGCCAGCAGCTTAGTAGCGGGGAGTGAGCAGTTCTTC. It is translated as CASSLVAGSEQFF.

This clonotype was counted ten times or more. The J gene is TRBJ2-7, the V gene TRBV5-1, with D possibly TRBD2 on 5 matching bases. The CDR3 has 13 amino acids. Trimming pared 5 bases from V and 0 bases from J, leaving 9 bases between. CDR1 and CDR2 (germline): SGHRS, YFSETQ. The CDR3 loop is CASSTGSSYEQYF. The DNA of the CDR3 is TGCGCCAGCAGTACGGGATCCTCCTACGAGCAGTACTTC.

This clonotype has at least ten counts. V usage is TRBV11-2 and J usage is TRBJ2-7; 8 bases agree with TRBD1. The V segment lost 5 bases and the J segment 2 bases; nucleotides outside the gene matches: 2. The CDR3 contains 13 residues. Germline V gene data show CDR1 as SGHAT and CDR2 as FQNNGV. The CDR3 here is CASSRTGPYEQYF. The CDR3 DNA reads TGTGCCAGCAGCCGGACAGGGCCCTACGAGCAGTACTTC.

This clonotype appeared many times. The chain has TRBV20-1 and TRBJ2-7, with 11 positions matching TRBD2. Germline loops: CDR1 DFQATT, CDR2 SNEGSKA (reference sequence). The CDR3 extends over 16 amino acids. The V gene end was trimmed by 2 bases and the J gene end by 2 bases; junction bases not matched to a gene: 8. The CDR3 bases are TGCAGTGCTAGACCTAGGACTAGCGGGTTAGCCTACGAGCAGTACTTC. This translates into CSARPRTSGLAYEQYF.

For the CDR3, the DNA is TGTGCCAGCACCAATACAGATACGCAGTATTTT. It translates to CASTNTDTQYF. The chain links TRBV5-4 to TRBJ2-3; the D is unclear. This CDR3 region has 11 residues. Germline CDR1 and CDR2: SGHNT and YYREEE (reference sequence). V shed 6 bases and J shed 3 bases, with 5 bases lying between them. Looking up the rest from reference TRBV5-4 and TRBJ2-3 gives the full variable domain: ETGVTQSPTHLIKTRGQQVTLRCSSQSGHNTVSWYQQALGQGPQFIFQYYREEENGRGNFPPRFSGLQFPNYSSELNVNALELDDSALYLCASTNTDTQYFGPGTRLTVL.